These 27 T cell receptor beta chains share one sample of origin, sequenced in a study of T cells in Graves' hyperthyroidism and ophthalmopathy. TCR beta CDR3 regions were amplified from RNA transcripts. RT-PCR in the first round (using the HTBI primer set) targeted the TCR CDR3. From the multiplex PCR reads, TCRdb called clonotypes with MiXCR, one entry per CDR3 protein. Among around 100,000 distinct CDR3 sequences listed, over 45% were seen once. The material sequenced was blood. The receptor set was obtained from a man in his forties or fifties with Graves' hyperthyroidism.

This rearrangement joins TRBV9 to TRBJ1-6, with TRBD1 matching over 7 bases. Trimming cost V 0 bases and J 7 bases; bases outside gene matches: 7. CDR1 SGDLS and CDR2 YYNGEE come from the germline V gene. The CDR3 consists of 16 residues. Here the CDR3 DNA reads TGTGCCAGCAGCGTAGCGGGGGCAGGGGGAAATTCACCCCTCCACTTT. This codes for CASSVAGAGGNSPLHF.

This clonotype was counted many times. The V and J genes are TRBV6-6 and TRBJ2-7, with D hard to call. Trimming left V 6 bases short and J 2 bases short, with 11 bases between. CDR1 and CDR2 from the germline V gene are MNHNY and SVGAGI (reference sequence). The CDR3 extends over 13 amino acids. CDR3 sequence reads: CASSRGPTYEQYF. The CDR3 DNA reads as TGTGCCAGCAGCCGCGGACCTACCTACGAGCAGTACTTC.

This rearrangement joins TRBV7-9 to TRBJ2-7; 9 positions agree with TRBD1. The V gene end was trimmed by 3 bases and the J gene end by 3 bases; junction bases not matched to a gene: 3. CDR3 size: 14 residues. Per the germline V gene, CDR1 is SEHNR and CDR2 is FQNEAQ (reference sequence). The CDR3 reads CASSLWDRDYEQYF. The DNA for the CDR3 is TGTGCCAGCAGCTTGTGGGACAGGGACTACGAGCAGTACTTC. The variable domain in full, completed from reference TRBV7-9 and TRBJ2-7, reads DTGVSQNPRHKITKRGQNVTFRCDPISEHNRLYWYRQTLGQGPEFLTYFQNEAQLEKSRLLSDRFSAERPKGSFSTLEIQRTEQGDSAMYLCASSLWDRDYEQYFGPGTRLTVT.

J is TRBJ2-1 and V is TRBV25-1, with TRBD1 identical over 9 bases. CDR1 MGHDK and CDR2 SYGVNS come from the germline V gene. The CDR3 contains 16 residues. V lost 2 bases to trimming and J lost 5 bases; unmatched junction nucleotides: 7. The CDR3 is CASSETQTGGNNEQFF. CDR3 bases: TGTGCCAGCAGTGAAACCCAGACAGGGGGGAACAATGAGCAGTTCTTC.

The V gene is TRBV15, the J gene TRBJ1-4, with TRBD1 as a possible D gene (6 bases). Trimming took 0 bases from V and 8 from J, leaving 13 bases between them. The CDR3 has 15 residues. CDR1 is LNHNV, CDR2 YYDKDF, per germline (reference sequence). The CDR3 DNA reads TGTGCCACCAGCAGAGATCGGGACATAGGAGAAAAACTGTTTTTT. Protein product: CATSRDRDIGEKLFF.

This clonotype was seen repeatedly, ten times or more. This chain joins TRBV7-2 and TRBJ2-7; D is unclear. The CDR3 loop spans 16 amino acids. V was clipped by 1 base and J by 0 bases, with 13 bases between them. Germline V gene data show CDR1 as SGHTA and CDR2 as FQGNSA. The CDR3 nucleotides read TGTGCCAGCAGCTTAGAACCTCCCCGGTTCTCCTACGAGCAGTACTTC. Translating gives CASSLEPPRFSYEQYF.

This rearrangement joins TRBV5-1 to TRBJ2-6; D is uncertain. This CDR3 is 14 amino acids long. The V end lost 0 bases, the J end lost 2 bases, and 3 bases lay between the germline ends. In germline, CDR1 is SGHRS, CDR2 YFSETQ. CDR3 coding DNA: TGCGCCAGCAGCTTGGAGGCTGGGGCCAACGTCCTGACTTTC. Protein product: CASSLEAGANVLTF.

V gene TRBV10-3 combines with J gene TRBJ2-7, with TRBD1 matching over 9 bases. Germline V gives CDR1 ENHRY, CDR2 SYGVKD. V lost 10 bases and J lost 6; bases outside the gene matches: 13. This CDR3 is built from 14 residues. CDR3 in DNA: TGTGCCACCCTATCCGGGACAGGGACCCGCGAGCAGTACTTC. Translating it yields CATLSGTGTREQYF.

As concerns this clonotype: This may stem from a read error, because a much larger clone lies one nucleotide away. The genes are TRBV5-4 and TRBJ2-7, with no clear D. There are 16 residues in the CDR3. Germline V gene data show CDR1 as SGHNT and CDR2 as YYREEE (reference sequence). CDR3 coding DNA: TGTGCCAGCAGCTTGAATCTAGGGAAGGGCTCCTACGGGCAGTACTTC. This gives the protein CASSLNLGKGSYGQYF.

V and J are TRBV12-3 or TRBV12-4 and TRBJ2-5, with a tentative D call TRBD2 (6 bases). Trimming left V 2 bases short and J 9 bases short, with 19 bases between. The CDR3 has 15 residues. CDR3 residues: CASSLSQAGRQPQYF. CDR3 nucleotides: TGTGCCAGCAGTTTATCCCAGGCGGGACGGCAGCCCCAGTACTTC.

This clonotype was recorded at least ten times. The chain links TRBV5-1 to TRBJ1-1, with TRBD1 identical over 7 bases. The V segment lost 4 bases and the J segment 4 bases; nucleotides outside the gene matches: 7. This CDR3 contains 14 residues. Germline loops: CDR1 SGHRS, CDR2 YFSETQ. CDR3 residues: CASSPMAGGTEAFF. DNA for the CDR3: TGCGCCAGCAGCCCCATGGCAGGGGGCACTGAAGCTTTCTTT.

Regarding this clonotype: It is likely a read error, because the conserved phenylalanine at the end of the CDR3 is missing. The rearrangement joins TRBV7-6 to TRBJ2-7; 7 nucleotides align to TRBD1. Germline values: CDR1 SGHVS, CDR2 FNYEAQ. The CDR3 has 15 residues. The V and J ends lost 8 bases and 4 bases, in that order; junction bases with no gene match: 14. CDR3 region: CASSPGLDRIYEQYS. The CDR3 nucleotides read TGTGCCAGCTCACCGGGTCTGGACAGGATATACGAGCAGTACTCC.

This clonotype showed up many times. The chain links TRBV11-3 to TRBJ2-1; 7 bases match TRBD1. The CDR3 runs 14 residues. The ends lost 5 bases at V and 5 bases at J; junction bases unmatched: 6. Germline loops: CDR1 SGHNT, CDR2 YENEEA. The CDR3 loop reads CASSARDSNNEQFF. CDR3 DNA: TGTGCCAGCAGCGCACGGGACAGCAACAATGAGCAGTTCTTC.

As regards this clonotype: The junction differs from germline at one of its ends, possibly a read error. The V call is TRBV7-2, the J call TRBJ2-1, with D tentatively TRBD2 (6 bases). Germline V gives CDR1 SGHTA, CDR2 FQGNSA. The CDR3 is 15 residues long. The CDR3 region is CANSLTGLVRNEQFF. The CDR3 DNA is TGTGCCAACAGCTTAACGGGACTCGTGAGGAATGAGCAGTTCTTC.

This chain links TRBV7-2 with TRBJ2-1, with 12 positions matching TRBD2. The ends lost 5 bases at V and 8 bases at J; junction bases unmatched: 7. This CDR3 is 15 amino acids long. Germline V CDR1 and CDR2: SGHTA, FQGNSA. The CDR3 loop reads CASSLPTSGGYEQFF. The DNA for the CDR3 is TGTGCCAGCAGCCTACCGACTAGCGGGGGCTATGAGCAGTTCTTC. The variable domain in full, completed from reference TRBV7-2 and TRBJ2-1, reads GAGVSQSPSNKVTEKGKDVELRCDPISGHTALYWYRQSLGQGLEFLIYFQGNSAPDKSGLPSDRFSAERTGGSVSTLTIQRTQQEDSAVYLCASSLPTSGGYEQFFGPGTRLTVL.

The rearrangement links TRBV5-1 to TRBJ2-7, with TRBD1 matching over 8 bases. Germline V CDR1 and CDR2: SGHRS, YFSETQ. This CDR3 spans 12 amino acids. With 4 bases clipped from V and 7 bases from J, the junction kept 4 bases outside the gene matches. CDR3 coding DNA: TGCGCCAGCAGCAGGACAGGGAAGGAGCAGTACTTC. Translation: CASSRTGKEQYF.

This clonotype was recorded many times. The rearrangement links TRBV6-5 to TRBJ1-6; D gene uncertain. Germline V gene sequence: CDR1 MNHEY, CDR2 SVGAGI. This CDR3 comprises 17 residues. The V end was cut by 0 bases, the J end by 9 bases, with 18 bases between. This chain's CDR3 is CASSYSVPGRATSPLHF. The CDR3 DNA is TGTGCCAGCAGTTACTCGGTACCCGGACGCGCGACTTCACCCCTCCACTTT.

This clonotype was seen repeatedly, ten times or more. The V call is TRBV7-9, the J call TRBJ2-5; D uncertain. CDR3 length equals 13 residues. Per the germline V gene, CDR1 is SEHNR and CDR2 is FQNEAQ (reference sequence). V was trimmed by 2 bases and J by 2 bases, leaving 6 bases between them. CDR3 coding DNA: TGTGCCAGCAGCTTACCGATTCAAGAGACCCAGTACTTC. Amino acids: CASSLPIQETQYF.

Ten or more counts support this clonotype. The V call is TRBV11-2, the J call TRBJ2-7, with TRBD1 matching over 8 bases. J lost 2 bases, V lost 10 bases, and 13 bases had no gene match. CDR3 length: 15 residues. Germline lookup yields CDR1 SGHAT and CDR2 FQNNGV. The CDR3 spells CATRTLDRAPYEQYF. The CDR3 DNA reads as TGTGCCACCCGGACCCTGGACAGGGCTCCCTACGAGCAGTACTTC.

This clonotype was counted only a few times. V gene TRBV4-2 combines with J gene TRBJ2-1; D unresolved. Germline V CDR1 and CDR2: LGHNA, YNFKEQ. Trimming cost V 0 bases and J 0 bases, with 12 bases left between them. The CDR3 is made up of 17 amino acids. This CDR3 is CASSQESSASSYNEQFF. In DNA form, the CDR3 reads TGTGCCAGCAGCCAAGAATCGTCAGCCAGCTCCTACAATGAGCAGTTCTTC.

The chain employs TRBV20-1 and TRBJ2-5; the D call may be TRBD1 or TRBD2 (6 bases each). Germline assignment: CDR1 DFQATT and CDR2 SNEGSKA (reference sequence). V shed 7 bases and J shed 6 bases, with 15 bases lying between them. This CDR3 is 12 amino acids long. The CDR3 region is CSVGRGQKTQYF. The CDR3 DNA reads as TGCAGTGTTGGGCGGGGACAAAAGACCCAGTACTTC.

This clonotype showed up many times. The chain couples TRBV11-2 to TRBJ1-1; 7 nucleotides agree with TRBD1. Germline CDR1 SGHAT, CDR2 FQNNGV. The length of the CDR3 is 13 residues. Unmatched junction bases numbered 6, after V lost 5 bases and J lost 6 bases. This chain's CDR3 is CASSPDRAPEAFF. The CDR3 nucleotides read TGTGCCAGCAGCCCAGACAGGGCCCCTGAAGCTTTCTTT.

Within the sample, this clonotype is medium-sized (0.01 to 0.1%). The chain combines TRBV29-1 with TRBJ1-2, with unresolved D. V lost 4 bases to trimming and J lost 7 bases, with 10 bases between them. CDR3 length equals 11 residues. Germline lookup yields CDR1 SQVTM and CDR2 ANQGSEA. CDR3 sequence (DNA): TGCAGCGTTGTAACAGAGGTTGGCTACACCTTC. The encoded protein is CSVVTEVGYTF. The full variable domain, rest sourced from reference TRBV29-1 and TRBJ1-2, is SAVISQKPSRDICQRGTSLTIQCQVDSQVTMMFWYRQQPGQSLTLIATANQGSEATYESGFVIDKFPISRPNLTFSTLTVSNMSPEDSSIYLCSVVTEVGYTFGSGTRLTVV.

This clonotype was observed many times. The CDR3 sequence: CASSSVGQGTYEQYF. The CDR3 nucleotides are TGTGCCAGCAGTTCGGTCGGCCAGGGAACATACGAGCAGTACTTC. The V call is TRBV6-5, the J call TRBJ2-7, with D possibly matching TRBD1 (5 bases). CDR1 is MNHEY, CDR2 SVGAGI, per germline. Trimming cost V 4 bases and J 4 bases, with 17 bases left between them. This CDR3 contains 15 residues.

This clonotype was recorded many times. The rearrangement uses TRBV5-1 and TRBJ2-1; 7 nucleotides match TRBD2. The V segment lost 0 bases and the J segment 2 bases; nucleotides outside the gene matches: 2. The CDR3 extends over 15 amino acids. CDR1 is SGHRS, CDR2 YFSETQ, per germline. CDR3 amino acids: CASSLASGTYNEQFF. The CDR3, as DNA: TGCGCCAGCAGCTTGGCCAGCGGGACCTACAATGAGCAGTTCTTC.

In regard to this clonotype: Since the CDR3 does not end with the conserved phenylalanine or tryptophan, this likely comes from a read error. No DNA is shown, since the ends of the CDR3 on it are uncertain; the CDR3 is the one TCRdb lists. The rearrangement uses TRBV7-2 and TRBJ2-7; the D call in the table, TRBD2, was not verified against the DNA. The CDR3 length is 14 residues, termini included. Germline lookup yields CDR1 SGHTA and CDR2 FQGNSA. This chain's CDR3 is CASSPLTSGSEQCL.

This clonotype was seen repeatedly, ten times or more. The chain combines TRBV20-1 with TRBJ2-3; D ambiguous. Germline V gives CDR1 DFQATT, CDR2 SNEGSKA (reference sequence). Between the trimmed V and J ends, which lost 4 bases and 1 base, there was a span of 9 bases. This CDR3 spans 13 amino acids. The DNA for the CDR3 is TGCAGTGCTATCCCCGCGGGCACAGATACGCAGTATTTT. Its protein product is CSAIPAGTDTQYF.